This entry describes one T cell receptor beta chain. Antigen unknown. This sample was included in a study of T cell repertoires in cytomegalovirus infection. Study background: TCR beta signatures that were public indicated CMV infection and matching HLA type.

Points from the study as a whole: The response measured ex vivo was dominated by TCR beta clonotypes (HLA-C-restricted and CMV-specific). The cumulative frequency of public TCR beta families identified carriers of CMV plus the relevant HLA.

TCRdb passed the reads through MiXCR, listing each CDR3 protein once. This table has nearly 700,000 distinct CDR3 sequences, 30% to 40% appearing once. This CDR3 contains 14 residues. V lost 6 bases and J 4 bases, leaving 13 bases between the germline ends. The sample consisted of cultured PBMCs, taken from culture after CMV antigen stimulation. This chain joins TRBV12-3 or TRBV12-4 and TRBJ2-1; no clear D. The sequence came from a human donor in good health (CMV status not recorded). Some clones in this sample may be carry-over from other donors' samples. CDR3 sequence (DNA): TGTGCCAGCAGATTCGACCAGGAGTACAATGAGCAGTTCTTC. It encodes CASRFDQEYNEQFF.